These 26 T cell receptor beta chains came from one sample sequenced in a study of radiotherapy plus CTLA-4 blockade in lung cancer. The data were produced by immunoSEQ multiplex PCR, yet TCRdb's version contains in-frame clones alone and is incomplete. The profile shows about 48,000 clones, 82% of them singletons. The source material was peripheral blood, sampled from a patient treated with radiotherapy plus ipilimumab. These receptors all stem from a human donor with non-small cell lung cancer who had stable disease on radiotherapy plus ipilimumab.

V gene TRBV4-3 combines with J gene TRBJ2-2; 7 bases are a match to TRBD2. Germline CDR1 LGHNA, CDR2 YSLEER. V shed 5 bases, J shed 4 bases, and the junction held 4 bases outside the gene matches. There are 14 residues in the CDR3. This CDR3 reads CASSEGGVTGELFF. In nucleotides, the CDR3 is TGCGCCAGCAGCGAGGGAGGGGTCACCGGGGAGCTGTTTTTT.

This clone has just a few counts. The same CDR3 can be traced to other DNA sequences in this sample. V gene TRBV6-1 combines with J gene TRBJ2-3; 11 bases are shared with TRBD1. This CDR3 region has 14 residues. Germline V gene sequence: CDR1 MNHNS, CDR2 SASEGT. V was clipped by 3 bases and J by 4 bases; unmatched bases: 0. CDR3 loop: CASSEGQGADTQYF. In nucleotides, the CDR3 is TGTGCCAGCAGTGAGGGACAGGGGGCAGATACGCAGTATTTT.

The gene calls are TRBV9 and TRBJ2-5; 9 positions agree with TRBD1. The J call is in doubt because the DNA end fits TRBJ2-7 better. The CDR3 totals 13 residues. Per germline, CDR1 SGDLS and CDR2 YYNGEE. In DNA, the CDR3 is TGTGCCAGCAGCGTGGACAGGGGCGGCGAGCAGTACTTC. This translates into CASSVDRGGEQYF.

V and J are TRBV5-4 and TRBJ2-5; tentative D call: TRBD1 (5 bases). V lost 0 bases to trimming and J lost 2 bases, with 14 bases between them. CDR3 length: 16 amino acids. Germline V gives CDR1 SGHNT, CDR2 YYREEE (reference sequence). This CDR3 is CASSLATAPAQETQYF. For the CDR3, the DNA is TGTGCCAGCAGCTTGGCGACAGCCCCCGCTCAAGAGACCCAGTACTTC.

The rearrangement links TRBV14 to TRBJ2-2; a possible D gene is TRBD2 (5 bases). The V gene's germline CDR1 is SGHDN and CDR2 FVKESK. V was trimmed by 0 bases and J by 1 base, leaving 9 bases between them. CDR3 size: 16 residues. CDR3 sequence (DNA): TGTGCCAGCAGCCAAGAAAGGAGGCAGAACACCGGGGAGCTGTTTTTT. Its protein is CASSQERRQNTGELFF. The variable domain in full, with the rest retrieved from reference TRBV14 and TRBJ2-2, is EAGVTQFPSHSVIEKGQTVTLRCDPISGHDNLYWYRRVMGKEIKFLLHFVKESKQDESGMPNNRFLAERTGGTYSTLKVQPAELEDSGVYFCASSQERRQNTGELFFGEGSRLTVL.

Here the CDR3 DNA reads TGTGCCAGTAGGGGACAGGGGGCCAGGAGGGATGAAAAACTGTTTTTT. Amino acids: CASRGQGARRDEKLFF. The chain links TRBV19 to TRBJ1-4, with 12 nucleotides matching TRBD1. CDR1 LNHDA and CDR2 SQIVND come from the germline V gene (reference sequence). The CDR3 runs to 16 residues. With 6 bases clipped from V and 6 bases from J, the junction kept 8 bases outside the gene matches.

V and J are TRBV19 and TRBJ2-6, with D maybe TRBD1 (6 bases). The ends were cut back, 7 bases at V and 2 bases at J, with 12 bases in the middle. The CDR3 covers 15 residues. The germline V gene has CDR1 LNHDA and CDR2 SQIVND (reference sequence). The CDR3 DNA is TGTGCCAGTACCCTCAGGGGAGCTGGGGCCAACGTCCTGACTTTC. As protein: CASTLRGAGANVLTF.

This clone was seen a single time. The chain uses TRBV5-1 and TRBJ2-1; 14 positions agree with TRBD2. This CDR3 is 17 amino acids long. V trimming: 2 bases; J trimming: 5 bases; junction bases outside the gene matches: 6. Germline V gene lookup returns CDR1 SGHRS and CDR2 YFSETQ. In nucleotides, the CDR3 is TGCGCCAGCAGCTTCGGACTAGCGGGAGGTCTCGACAATGAGCAGTTCTTC. Translated, it gives CASSFGLAGGLDNEQFF. The whole variable domain, remainder taken from reference TRBV5-1 and TRBJ2-1, is KAGVTQTPRYLIKTRGQQVTLSCSPISGHRSVSWYQQTPGQGLQFLFEYFSETQRNKGNFPGRFSGRQFSNSRSEMNVSTLELGDSALYLCASSFGLAGGLDNEQFFGPGTRLTVL.

This chain joins TRBV10-3 and TRBJ2-3, with 8 bases fitting TRBD2. Germline CDR1 and CDR2: ENHRY and SYGVKD. This CDR3 comprises 15 residues. Unmatched junction bases numbered 6, after V lost 6 bases and J lost 1 base. The CDR3 reads CAISASTSGTDTQYF. The CDR3 DNA sequence: TGTGCCATCAGCGCCTCGACTAGCGGCACAGATACGCAGTATTTT.

V gene TRBV30 combines with J gene TRBJ1-4; no clear D gene. The CDR3 runs to 12 residues. Trimming took 3 bases from V and 8 from J, leaving 10 bases between them. Germline assignment: CDR1 GTSNPN and CDR2 SVGIG (reference sequence). This CDR3 reads CAWREGREKLFF. Here the CDR3 DNA reads TGTGCCTGGAGAGAGGGTCGGGAAAAACTGTTTTTT. Based on the CDR3 plus reference TRBV30 and TRBJ1-4, the full variable domain is SQTIHQWPATLVQPVGSPLSLECTVEGTSNPNLYWYRQAAGRGLQLLFYSVGIGQISSEVPQNLSASRPQDRQFILSSKKLLLSDSGFYLCAWREGREKLFFGSGTQLSVL.

This clone occurred a few times. The chain couples TRBV12-5 to TRBJ2-2; 8 positions match TRBD1. Unmatched junction bases numbered 10, after V lost 6 bases and J lost 4 bases. CDR1 and CDR2 (germline): LGHNT, FRNRAP. This CDR3 has 16 residues. In DNA, the CDR3 is TGTGCTAGTGGCCTCACGACAGGGGCGGCCACCGGGGAGCTGTTTTTT. Protein: CASGLTTGAATGELFF.

The chain uses TRBV9 and TRBJ1-2; 10 bases are shared with TRBD1. CDR3 size: 16 residues. CDR1 is SGDLS and CDR2 is YYNGEE in the germline V gene. V lost 4 bases and J lost 4; bases outside the gene matches: 10. CDR3 in amino acids: CASSTQTGGSAYGYTF. CDR3 DNA: TGTGCCAGCAGCACACAGACAGGGGGCAGCGCCTATGGCTACACCTTC.

V gene TRBV5-4 combines with J gene TRBJ2-3; D ambiguous. Trimming pared 4 bases from V and 1 base from J, leaving 10 bases between. The V gene's germline CDR1 is SGHNT and CDR2 YYREEE (reference sequence). The CDR3 runs 14 residues. The CDR3 nucleotides are TGTGCCAGCAGCCCGAGAGTGGGCACAGATACGCAGTATTTT. Translating gives CASSPRVGTDTQYF.

This rearrangement joins TRBV5-1 to TRBJ1-2; 8 positions agree with TRBD1. The CDR3 totals 14 residues. Germline assignment: CDR1 SGHRS and CDR2 YFSETQ. The trim removed 2 bases at V and 9 bases at J, leaving 9 bases unmatched. The CDR3 bases are TGCGCCAGCAGCTTAGGGGACAGGTCGTTCCGCTACACCTTC. Its translation is CASSLGDRSFRYTF.

The V and J genes are TRBV11-2 and TRBJ2-2, with 8 bases aligning to TRBD2. The germline CDR1 and CDR2 sequences are SGHAT and FQNNGV. The CDR3 loop spans 15 amino acids. J gave up 7 bases and V 5 bases, and 9 bases lay outside the gene matches. The CDR3: CASSGGTSPIGELFF. As DNA, the CDR3 is TGTGCCAGCAGCGGAGGGACTAGTCCTATCGGGGAGCTGTTTTTT.

The chain uses TRBV14 and TRBJ2-3; a weak D match, TRBD1 (6 bases). In germline, CDR1 is SGHDN, CDR2 FVKESK. V was trimmed by 4 bases and J by 2 bases, leaving 16 bases between them. The CDR3 runs to 16 residues. CDR3 amino acids: CASSLGQGIPTDTQYF. The CDR3 region has the DNA TGTGCCAGCAGCCTAGGCCAGGGGATTCCCACAGATACGCAGTATTTT.

This rearrangement joins TRBV20-1 to TRBJ1-1; 7 bases match TRBD1. Germline trimming cut 6 bases from V and 6 bases from J; bases unmatched to any gene: 4. CDR3 size: 11 residues. Germline CDR1 DFQATT, CDR2 SNEGSKA (reference sequence). The DNA of the CDR3 is TGCAGTGCCCCCGACAGGGCTGAAGCTTTCTTT. This encodes CSAPDRAEAFF.

This clone is a singleton in its sample. The chain couples TRBV7-2 to TRBJ2-3; 8 bases are a match to TRBD2. CDR1 and CDR2 from the germline V gene are SGHTA and FQGNSA. The V and J ends lost 7 bases and 4 bases, in that order; junction bases with no gene match: 4. There are 13 residues in the CDR3. The chain's CDR3 is CASNPGGPDTQYF. The CDR3 bases are TGTGCCAGCAACCCGGGGGGGCCAGATACGCAGTATTTT.

The J gene is TRBJ2-7, the V gene TRBV5-4, with TRBD2 matching over 7 bases. The V gene's germline CDR1 is SGHNT and CDR2 YYREEE (reference sequence). The trim removed 0 bases at V and 2 bases at J, leaving 5 bases unmatched. The CDR3 covers 15 residues. The CDR3 DNA follows: TGTGCCAGCAGCTTGGGTCTAGCGGTTACCTACGAGCAGTACTTC. Amino acids: CASSLGLAVTYEQYF.

The chain uses TRBV7-2 and TRBJ2-7; the match to TRBD1 covers 9 bases. This CDR3 has 16 residues. V lost 4 bases to trimming and J lost 0 bases; unmatched junction nucleotides: 7. Germline assignment: CDR1 SGHTA and CDR2 FQGNSA. CDR3 sequence (DNA): TGTGCCAGCAGCTCAGCGACAGGGGGGACCTCCTACGAGCAGTACTTC. It encodes CASSSATGGTSYEQYF.

V is TRBV28 and J is TRBJ2-3, with D possibly TRBD1 on 6 matching bases. Germline V gene sequence: CDR1 MDHEN, CDR2 SYDVKM. Trimming took off 2 bases at V and 0 bases at J, with 27 bases between the two ends. The CDR3 sequence is 21 residues long. The CDR3 region is CASSLTRGNEGQADSTDTQYF. The CDR3 DNA reads as TGTGCCAGCAGTTTAACTAGGGGGAACGAGGGTCAAGCGGATAGCACAGATACGCAGTATTTT.

The chain couples TRBV4-3 to TRBJ1-4; 11 positions match TRBD1. Germline V gene data show CDR1 as LGHNA and CDR2 as YSLEER. The CDR3 has 17 residues. After removal of 3 bases from V and 6 bases from J, the junction contained 9 bases not matched to a gene. CDR3 DNA sequence: TGCGCCAGCAGCCAGGACGGGACAGGGGGTTCTGATGAAAAACTGTTTTTT. Translation: CASSQDGTGGSDEKLFF.

V usage is TRBV4-1 and J usage is TRBJ1-3, with D possibly TRBD1 on 5 matching bases. The CDR3 spans 14 residues. From germline, CDR1 is MGHRA and CDR2 YSYEKL. V shed 0 bases and J shed 4 bases, with 7 bases lying between them. The CDR3 sequence: CASSQEGGGNTIYF. CDR3 nucleotides: TGCGCCAGCAGCCAAGAGGGGGGGGGAAACACCATATATTTT.

The V and J genes are TRBV10-3 and TRBJ2-7; 7 bases fit TRBD1. The V gene end was trimmed by 2 bases and the J gene end by 3 bases; junction bases not matched to a gene: 4. CDR1 is ENHRY, CDR2 SYGVKD, per germline. The CDR3 totals 14 residues. The CDR3 reads CAISETRDSYEQYF. The CDR3 nucleotides read TGTGCCATCAGTGAGACTCGGGACAGCTACGAGCAGTACTTC.

The chain combines TRBV1 with TRBJ2-5; the table assigns TRBD1, which was not confirmed against the DNA. TRBV1 is a pseudogene. The CDR3 covers 17 residues. CDR3 sequence: CTSSQVRDTSPQETQYF. Written as DNA, the CDR3 is TGCACCAGCAGCCAAGTAAGGGACACCTCCCCCCAAGAGACCCAGTACTTC.

The chain carries TRBV28 and TRBJ1-4; TRBD1 matches at 9 bases. The ends lost 5 bases at V and 7 bases at J; junction bases unmatched: 17. CDR3 length: 18 residues. Germline-derived CDR1 and CDR2 are MDHEN and SYDVKM. Here the CDR3 DNA reads TGTGCCAGCAGTCGTTCCCGGGACAGGGAGGGACGTGTTGAAAAACTGTTTTTT. Amino acids: CASSRSRDREGRVEKLFF.